This T cell receptor beta chain came from a study of response to subunit inactivated influenza vaccine. Each CDR3 protein is one row after TCRdb ran MiXCR on the RT-PCR reads. The sample has about half a million distinct CDR3 sequences; 25% are singletons. This clonotype showed up just a few times. Its target is unknown. Study-level results: Authors suggested each seasonal influenza vaccination recruits few new T cells.

The CDR3 loop spans 13 amino acids. Looked up from germline, CDR1 is DFQATT and CDR2 is SNEGSKA (reference sequence). With 5 bases removed from V and 7 bases from J, the gap between germline ends came to 14 bases. This TCR was recovered from a man in his forties or fifties who received an inactivated influenza vaccine. This rearrangement joins TRBV20-1 to TRBJ2-2, with D uncertain. This specimen consisted of CD4+ T cells sorted from PBMCs, obtained 4 to 6 days after vaccination. As DNA, the CDR3 is TGCAGTGCTTCAAGTACCTGGGGCGGGGAGCTGTTTTTT. Its protein is CSASSTWGGELFF.